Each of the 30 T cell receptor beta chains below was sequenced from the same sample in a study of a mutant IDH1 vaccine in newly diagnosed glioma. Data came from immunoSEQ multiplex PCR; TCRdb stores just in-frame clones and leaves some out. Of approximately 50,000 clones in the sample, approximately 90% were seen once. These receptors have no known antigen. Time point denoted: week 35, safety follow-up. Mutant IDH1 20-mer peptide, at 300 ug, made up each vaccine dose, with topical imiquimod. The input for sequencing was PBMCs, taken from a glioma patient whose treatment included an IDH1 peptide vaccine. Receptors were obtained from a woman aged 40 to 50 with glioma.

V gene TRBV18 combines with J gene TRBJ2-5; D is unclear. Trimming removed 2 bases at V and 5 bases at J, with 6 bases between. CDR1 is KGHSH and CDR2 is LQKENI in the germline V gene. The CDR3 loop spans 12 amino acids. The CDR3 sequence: CASSPTRETQYF. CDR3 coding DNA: TGTGCCAGCTCACCAACGAGGGAGACCCAGTACTTC.

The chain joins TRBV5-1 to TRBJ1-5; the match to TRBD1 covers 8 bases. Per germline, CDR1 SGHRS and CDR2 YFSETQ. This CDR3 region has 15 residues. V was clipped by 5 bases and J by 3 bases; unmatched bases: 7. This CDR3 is CASSIQGDPNQPQHF. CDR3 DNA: TGCGCCAGCAGTATACAGGGGGACCCCAATCAGCCCCAGCATTTT.

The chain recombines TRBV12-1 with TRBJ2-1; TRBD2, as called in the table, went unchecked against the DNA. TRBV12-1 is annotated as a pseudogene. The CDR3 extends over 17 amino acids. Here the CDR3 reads CASSLGLVAGEKNEQFF. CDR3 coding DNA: TGTGCCAGCAGCTTGGGGTTAGTGGCGGGGGAGAAGAATGAGCAGTTCTTC.

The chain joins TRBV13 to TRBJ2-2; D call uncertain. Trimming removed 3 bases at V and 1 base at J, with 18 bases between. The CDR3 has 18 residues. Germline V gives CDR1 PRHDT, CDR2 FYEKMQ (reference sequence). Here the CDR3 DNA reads TGTGCCAGCAGCTTTACCTCTTGGTGGAGCGAGAACACCGGGGAGCTGTTTTTT. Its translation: CASSFTSWWSENTGELFF. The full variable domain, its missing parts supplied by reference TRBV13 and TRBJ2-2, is AAGVIQSPRHLIKEKRETATLKCYPIPRHDTVYWYQQGPGQDPQFLISFYEKMQSDKGSIPDRFSAQQFSDYHSELNMSSLELGDSALYFCASSFTSWWSENTGELFFGEGSRLTVL.

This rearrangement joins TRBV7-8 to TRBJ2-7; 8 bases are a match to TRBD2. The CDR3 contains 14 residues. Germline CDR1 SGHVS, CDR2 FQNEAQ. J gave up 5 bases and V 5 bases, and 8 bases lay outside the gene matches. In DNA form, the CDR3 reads TGTGCCAGCAGCCTATGGACTAGCAACGACGAGCAGTACTTC. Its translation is CASSLWTSNDEQYF.

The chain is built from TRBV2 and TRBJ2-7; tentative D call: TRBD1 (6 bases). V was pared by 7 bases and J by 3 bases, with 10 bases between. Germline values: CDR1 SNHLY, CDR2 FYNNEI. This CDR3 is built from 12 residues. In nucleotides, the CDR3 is TGTGCCAGCACCGGGACACACTACGAGCAGTACTTC. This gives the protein CASTGTHYEQYF.

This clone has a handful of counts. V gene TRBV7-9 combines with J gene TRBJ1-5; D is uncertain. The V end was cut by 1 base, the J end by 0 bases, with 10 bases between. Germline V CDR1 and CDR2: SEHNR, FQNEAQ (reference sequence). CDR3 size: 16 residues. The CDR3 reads CASSLDRGYSNQPQHF. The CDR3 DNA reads TGTGCCAGCAGCTTAGATCGTGGATATAGCAATCAGCCCCAGCATTTT.

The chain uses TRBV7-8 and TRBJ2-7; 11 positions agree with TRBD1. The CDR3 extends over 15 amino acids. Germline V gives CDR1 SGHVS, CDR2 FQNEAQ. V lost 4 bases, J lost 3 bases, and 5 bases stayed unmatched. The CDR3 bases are TGTGCCAGCAGCTCGCCCGGGACAGGGGGCTACGAGCAGTACTTC. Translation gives CASSSPGTGGYEQYF. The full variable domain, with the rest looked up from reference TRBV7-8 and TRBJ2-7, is GAGVSQSPRYKVAKRGQDVALRCDPISGHVSLFWYQQALGQGPEFLTYFQNEAQLDKSGLPSDRFFAERPEGSVSTLKIQRTQQEDSAVYLCASSSPGTGGYEQYFGPGTRLTVT.

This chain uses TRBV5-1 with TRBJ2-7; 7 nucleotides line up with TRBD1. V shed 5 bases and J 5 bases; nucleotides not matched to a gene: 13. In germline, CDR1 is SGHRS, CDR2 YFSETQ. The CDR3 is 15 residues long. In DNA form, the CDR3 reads TGCGCCAGCAGGGCGACAGGGTCCCCCCTCGACGAGCAGTACTTC. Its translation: CASRATGSPLDEQYF.

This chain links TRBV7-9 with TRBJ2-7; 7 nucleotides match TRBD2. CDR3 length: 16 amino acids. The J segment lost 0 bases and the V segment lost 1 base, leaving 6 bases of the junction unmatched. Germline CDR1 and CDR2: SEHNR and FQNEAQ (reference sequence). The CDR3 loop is CASSLGVGGRSYEQYF. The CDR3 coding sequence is TGTGCCAGCAGCTTAGGCGTGGGAGGGCGCTCCTACGAGCAGTACTTC. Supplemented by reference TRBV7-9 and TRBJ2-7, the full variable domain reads DTGVSQNPRHKITKRGQNVTFRCDPISEHNRLYWYRQTLGQGPEFLTYFQNEAQLEKSRLLSDRFSAERPKGSFSTLEIQRTEQGDSAMYLCASSLGVGGRSYEQYFGPGTRLTVT.

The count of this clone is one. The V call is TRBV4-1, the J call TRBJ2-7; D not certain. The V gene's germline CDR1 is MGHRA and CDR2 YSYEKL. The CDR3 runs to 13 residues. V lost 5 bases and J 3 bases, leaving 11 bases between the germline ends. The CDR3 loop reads CASSSDLLYEQYF. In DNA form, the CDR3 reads TGCGCCAGCAGCTCGGATCTTCTCTACGAGCAGTACTTC.

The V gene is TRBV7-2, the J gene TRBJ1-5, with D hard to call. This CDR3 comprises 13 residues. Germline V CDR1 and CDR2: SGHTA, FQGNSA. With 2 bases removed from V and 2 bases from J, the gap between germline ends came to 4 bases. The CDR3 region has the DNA TGTGCCAGCAGCTTAAGGGGCAATCAGCCCCAGCATTTT. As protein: CASSLRGNQPQHF.

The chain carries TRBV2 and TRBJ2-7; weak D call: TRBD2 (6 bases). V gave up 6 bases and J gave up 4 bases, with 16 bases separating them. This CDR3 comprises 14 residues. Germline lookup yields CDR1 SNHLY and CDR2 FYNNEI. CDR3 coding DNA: TGTGCCAGCAGGGGACTCCCTGGATGGTACGAGCAGTACTTC. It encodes CASRGLPGWYEQYF.

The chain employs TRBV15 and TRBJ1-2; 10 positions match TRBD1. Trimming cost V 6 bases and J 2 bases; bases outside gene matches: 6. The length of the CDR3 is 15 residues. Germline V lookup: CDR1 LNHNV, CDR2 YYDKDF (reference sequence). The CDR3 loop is CATRIDRGLNYGYTF. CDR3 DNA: TGTGCCACCAGGATTGACAGGGGGCTAAACTATGGCTACACCTTC.

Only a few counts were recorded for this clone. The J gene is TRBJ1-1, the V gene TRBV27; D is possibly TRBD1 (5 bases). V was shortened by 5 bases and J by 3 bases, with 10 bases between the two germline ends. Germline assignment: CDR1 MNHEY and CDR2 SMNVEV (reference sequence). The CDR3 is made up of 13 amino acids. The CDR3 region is CASSRRDYTEAFF. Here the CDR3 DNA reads TGTGCCAGCAGTCGGAGGGACTACACTGAAGCTTTCTTT.

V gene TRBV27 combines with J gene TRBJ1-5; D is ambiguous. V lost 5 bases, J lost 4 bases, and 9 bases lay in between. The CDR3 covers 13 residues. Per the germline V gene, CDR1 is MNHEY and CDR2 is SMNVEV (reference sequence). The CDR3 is CASSPDENQPQHF. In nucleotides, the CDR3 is TGTGCCAGCAGTCCCGACGAGAATCAGCCCCAGCATTTT.

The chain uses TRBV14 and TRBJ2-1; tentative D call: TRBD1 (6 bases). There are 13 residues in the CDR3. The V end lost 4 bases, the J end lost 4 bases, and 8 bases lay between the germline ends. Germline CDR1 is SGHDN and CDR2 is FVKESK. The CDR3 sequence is CASSLQGYNEQFF. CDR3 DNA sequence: TGTGCCAGCAGCCTACAGGGTTACAATGAGCAGTTCTTC.

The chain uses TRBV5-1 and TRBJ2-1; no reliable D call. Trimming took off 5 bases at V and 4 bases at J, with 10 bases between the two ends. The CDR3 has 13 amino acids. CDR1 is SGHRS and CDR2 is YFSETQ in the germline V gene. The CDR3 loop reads CASSTGDYNEQFF. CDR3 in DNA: TGCGCCAGCAGTACCGGAGATTACAATGAGCAGTTCTTC. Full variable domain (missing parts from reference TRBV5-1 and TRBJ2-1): KAGVTQTPRYLIKTRGQQVTLSCSPISGHRSVSWYQQTPGQGLQFLFEYFSETQRNKGNFPGRFSGRQFSNSRSEMNVSTLELGDSALYLCASSTGDYNEQFFGPGTRLTVL.

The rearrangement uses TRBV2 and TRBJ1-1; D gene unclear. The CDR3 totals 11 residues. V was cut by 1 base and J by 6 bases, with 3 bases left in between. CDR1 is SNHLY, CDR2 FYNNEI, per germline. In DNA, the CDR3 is TGTGCCAGCAGTGAAGTCCCTGAAGCTTTCTTT. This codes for CASSEVPEAFF.

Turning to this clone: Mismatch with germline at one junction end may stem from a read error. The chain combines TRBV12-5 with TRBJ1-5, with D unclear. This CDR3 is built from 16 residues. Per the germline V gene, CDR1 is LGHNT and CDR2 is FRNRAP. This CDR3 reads CASGLVGSTGNQPQHF. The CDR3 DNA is TGTGCTAGTGGTTTGGTCGGCAGTACGGGGAATCAGCCCCAACATTTT.

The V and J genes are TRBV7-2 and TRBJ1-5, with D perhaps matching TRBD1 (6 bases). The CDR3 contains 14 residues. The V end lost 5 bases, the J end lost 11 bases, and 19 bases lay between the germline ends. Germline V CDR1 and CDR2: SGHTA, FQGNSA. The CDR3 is CASSIGGARSAQHF. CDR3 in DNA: TGTGCCAGCAGCATCGGGGGGGCGAGGTCGGCCCAGCATTTT.

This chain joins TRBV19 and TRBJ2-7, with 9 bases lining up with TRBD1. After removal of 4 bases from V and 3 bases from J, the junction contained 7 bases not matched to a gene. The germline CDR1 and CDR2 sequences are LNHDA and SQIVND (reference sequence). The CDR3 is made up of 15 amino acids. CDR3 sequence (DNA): TGTGCCAGTAGTAAAACCGGGACAGGGTTCTACGAGCAGTACTTC. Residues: CASSKTGTGFYEQYF.

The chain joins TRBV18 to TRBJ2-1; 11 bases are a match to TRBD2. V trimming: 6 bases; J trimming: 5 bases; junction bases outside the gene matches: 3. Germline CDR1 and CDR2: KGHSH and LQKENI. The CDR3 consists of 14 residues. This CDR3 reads CASSSGLADNEQFF. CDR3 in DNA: TGTGCCAGCTCCTCGGGACTAGCGGACAATGAGCAGTTCTTC.

CDR3 amino acids: CASSKRTANTGELFF. CDR3 nucleotides: TGTGCCAGCAGCAAGCGGACGGCGAACACCGGGGAGCTGTTTTTT. This chain links TRBV5-4 with TRBJ2-2, with a weak D call TRBD2 (5 bases). Trimming took 4 bases from V and 0 from J, leaving 10 bases between them. The CDR3 loop spans 15 amino acids. CDR1 SGHNT and CDR2 YYREEE come from the germline V gene (reference sequence).

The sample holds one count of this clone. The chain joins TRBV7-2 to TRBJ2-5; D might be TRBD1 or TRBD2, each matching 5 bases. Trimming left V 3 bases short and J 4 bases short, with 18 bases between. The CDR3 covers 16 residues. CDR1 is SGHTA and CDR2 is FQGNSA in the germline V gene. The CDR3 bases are TGTGCCAGCAGCTTGGCCCCGGGACCAGGGCCAGAGACCCAGTACTTC. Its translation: CASSLAPGPGPETQYF.

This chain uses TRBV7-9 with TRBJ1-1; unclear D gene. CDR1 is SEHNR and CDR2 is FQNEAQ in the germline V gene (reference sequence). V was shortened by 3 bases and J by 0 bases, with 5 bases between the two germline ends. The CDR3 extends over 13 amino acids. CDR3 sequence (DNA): TGTGCCAGCAGCTTTTCGGTGAACACTGAAGCTTTCTTT. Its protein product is CASSFSVNTEAFF.

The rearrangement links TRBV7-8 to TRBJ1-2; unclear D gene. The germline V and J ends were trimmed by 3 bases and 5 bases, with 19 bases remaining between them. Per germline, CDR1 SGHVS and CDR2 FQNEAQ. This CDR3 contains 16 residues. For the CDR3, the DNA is TGTGCCAGCAGCTTTCTGAGGGTAGGACGGAATTATGGCTACACCTTC. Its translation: CASSFLRVGRNYGYTF.

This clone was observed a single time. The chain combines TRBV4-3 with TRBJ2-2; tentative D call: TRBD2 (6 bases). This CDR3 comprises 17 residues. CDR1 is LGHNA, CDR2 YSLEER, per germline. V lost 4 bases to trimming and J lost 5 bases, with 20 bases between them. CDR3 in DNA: TGCGCCAGCAGCCTCCAGGTGAGGCAGGGAGGAACCGGGGAGCTGTTTTTT. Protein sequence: CASSLQVRQGGTGELFF.

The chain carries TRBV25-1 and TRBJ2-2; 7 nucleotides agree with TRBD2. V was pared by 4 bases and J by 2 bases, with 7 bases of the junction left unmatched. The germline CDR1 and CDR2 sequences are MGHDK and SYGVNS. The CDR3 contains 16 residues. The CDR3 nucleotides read TGTGCCAGCAGTGCGACTAGCCGTGGAAACACCGGGGAGCTGTTTTTT. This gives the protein CASSATSRGNTGELFF.

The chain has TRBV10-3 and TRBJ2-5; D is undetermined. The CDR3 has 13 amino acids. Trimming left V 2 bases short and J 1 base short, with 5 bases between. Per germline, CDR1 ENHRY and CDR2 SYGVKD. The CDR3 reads CAISERIQETQYF. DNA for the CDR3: TGTGCCATCAGTGAGAGGATCCAAGAGACCCAGTACTTC.